The clone carrying this TCR beta chain was counted a few times. Its target is unknown. This record belongs to a study of T-cell memory formation after mild COVID-19. Study in general: TCR clustering was largely donor specific.

The germline V gene encodes CDR1 LGHDT and CDR2 YNNKEL (reference sequence). The CDR3 contains 14 residues. V was trimmed by 2 bases and J by 0 bases, leaving 6 bases between them. cDNA libraries for TCR alpha and TCR beta, carrying sample barcodes and UMIs, came from 5'RACE with constant-segment primers. Each CDR3 protein is one row after TCRdb ran MiXCR on the 5' RACE reads. The repertoire holds 300,000 or so distinct CDR3 sequences, approximately 15% seen once, with roughly a fifth in the top ten. Findings and limits, study-wide: Clones that contracted from day 15 to 85 were balanced CD4/CD8, while later expanders leaned CD4+. Contracting CD4+ clones sat mainly in CM and EM; CD8+ in EMRA.

This receptor was taken from a man between 18 and 35 years old who had mild COVID-19 (a few samples of this study predate the infection). Cell type and time point are not known. The sample taken for sequencing was PBMCs or a T cell subset sorted from them (not recorded which). This chain connects TRBV3-1 to TRBJ2-3; TRBD1 might be the D (6 bases). The CDR3 DNA is TGTGCCAGCAGCCAAACAGGGAGCACAGATACGCAGTATTTT. Translation gives CASSQTGSTDTQYF.